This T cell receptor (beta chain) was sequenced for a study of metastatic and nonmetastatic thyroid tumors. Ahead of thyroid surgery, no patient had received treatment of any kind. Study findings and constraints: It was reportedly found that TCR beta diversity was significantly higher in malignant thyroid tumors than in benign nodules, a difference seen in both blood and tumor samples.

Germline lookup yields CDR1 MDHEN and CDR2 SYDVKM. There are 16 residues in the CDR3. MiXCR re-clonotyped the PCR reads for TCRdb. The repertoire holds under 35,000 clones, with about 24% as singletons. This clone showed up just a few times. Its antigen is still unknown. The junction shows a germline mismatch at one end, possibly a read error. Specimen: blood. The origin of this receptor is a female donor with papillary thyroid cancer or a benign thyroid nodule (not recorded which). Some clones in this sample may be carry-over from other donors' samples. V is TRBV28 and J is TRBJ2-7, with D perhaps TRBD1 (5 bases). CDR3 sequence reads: CARSFGYKGQSYEQYF. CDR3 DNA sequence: TGTGCCAGGAGTTTTGGTTACAAGGGGCAATCCTACGAGCAGTACTTC.